Listed below are T cell receptor beta chains from one sample, sequenced in a study of T cell repertoires in cytomegalovirus infection. Their recognized antigens are unknown. TCRdb re-derived calls from the reads in MiXCR, one entry per CDR3 protein. The sample consists of some 920,000 distinct CDR3 sequences, approximately 31% of them appearing once. The sequencing here drew on cultured CD8+ T cells from PBMCs, taken from culture after CMV antigen stimulation. These receptor sequences come from a human donor in good health (CMV status not recorded). Some clones in this sample may be carry-over from other donors' samples. Each CDR3 is given with its conserved first and last residue. Each record gives: CDR3 length, V gene, clone size, J gene, D gene, CDR3 DNA, CDR3 protein. The D gene is left open where the match is weak. Expanded clones get a size class; other rows say once, few or many, or leave the size out.

14	TRBV2	-	TRBJ2-1	TRBD1	TGTGCCAGCAGTGAAGACAGGGGGAGGAATGAGCAGTTCTTC	CASSEDRGRNEQFF
13	TRBV6-6	many	TRBJ1-2	-	TGTGCCAGCAGTTACTTGGGTAGCTATGGCTACACCTTC	CASSYLGSYGYTF
18	TRBV7-8	many	TRBJ2-3	TRBD2	TGTGCCAGCAGCCAAATTCCGACTAGCGGGGGCGGCACAGATACGCAGTATTTT	CASSQIPTSGGGTDTQYF
15	TRBV9	-	TRBJ2-1	TRBD2	TGTGCCAGCTACCCCTATGGGGGGGGGAACAATGAGCAGTTCTTC	CASYPYGGGNNEQFF
16	TRBV7-8	many	TRBJ2-1	-	TGTGCCAGCAGCTTAGCATCCGGGACCTCCTACAATGAGCAGTTCTTC	CASSLASGTSYNEQFF
16	TRBV5-1	-	TRBJ1-1	-	TGCGCCAGCAGCTTGGCCGGTGCGGGGGCGGTTACTGAAGCTTTCTTT	CASSLAGAGAVTEAFF
16	TRBV6-2/TRBV6-3	many	TRBJ1-1	TRBD1	TGTGCCAGCAGACAAGTACTGCGGACAGGGAACACTGAAGCTTTCTTT	CASRQVLRTGNTEAFF
15	TRBV7-9	-	TRBJ2-1	TRBD2	TGTGCCAGCACCTCCCCCAGCGGGGGCTTTAATGAGCAGTTCTTC	CASTSPSGGFNEQFF
15	TRBV27	few	TRBJ2-2	-	TGTGCCAGCAGTTTACATGACCCCGTGGCCGGGGAGCTGTTTTTT	CASSLHDPVAGELFF
15	TRBV20-1	-	TRBJ2-2	TRBD1	TGCAGTGCTAGAGTAAGGGACAGGGGCACCGGGGAGCTGTTTTTT	CSARVRDRGTGELFF
14	TRBV7-9	-	TRBJ1-5	-	TGTGCCAGCAGCTCTACAGGGAGGAATCAGCCCCAGCATTTT	CASSSTGRNQPQHF
16	TRBV11-3	-	TRBJ2-2	TRBD1	TGTGCCAGCAGCCCTCGGGACAGCGAGAACACCGGGGAGCTGTTTTTT	CASSPRDSENTGELFF
15	TRBV19	many	TRBJ2-1	TRBD2	TGTGCCAGTAGTATAACTAGCGGGGTTTACAATGAGCAGTTCTTC	CASSITSGVYNEQFF
15	TRBV4-2	few	TRBJ1-5	-	TGTGCCAGCAGCCAAGAGGTGAACACCGTGACGCCCCAGCATTTT	CASSQEVNTVTPQHF
14	TRBV5-3	-	TRBJ1-1	-	TGTGCCAGAAGCTCGGACCCGGAAACCAAAGGGGCTTTCTTT	CARSSDPETKGAFF
14	TRBV4-1	few	TRBJ2-7	-	TGCGCCAGCAGCGGAGCCAGACTATTCCACGAGCAGTACTTC	CASSGARLFHEQYF
16	TRBV5-5	-	TRBJ1-1	TRBD1	TGTGCCAGCAGCTGGCCGGCAGGGGGCTTGGACACTAAAGCTTTCTTT	CASSWPAGGLDTKAFF
15	TRBV14	few	TRBJ2-5	-	TGTGCCAGCAGCCAGTTGGGTGGTAGCGGAGAGACCCAGTACTTC	CASSQLGGSGETQYF
14	TRBV28	many	TRBJ2-3	TRBD1	TGTGCCAGCAGCTGGGACAGAGGCACAGATACGCAGTATTTT	CASSWDRGTDTQYF
16	TRBV6-1	-	TRBJ2-1	TRBD2	TGTGCCAACAGTAAGACTAGCGGGGGTTCCTACAATGAGCAGTTCTTC	CANSKTSGGSYNEQFF
16	TRBV7-9	-	TRBJ1-1	-	TGTGCCAGCAGCTTAGGGGGGCTAAGGGGATACACTGAAGCTTTCTTT	CASSLGGLRGYTEAFF
17	TRBV19	few	TRBJ2-2	-	TGTGCCAGTAGTATAGATCTACCGGGGAGTAGCACCGGGGAGCTGTTTTTT	CASSIDLPGSSTGELFF
17	TRBV6-1	few	TRBJ2-1	TRBD2	TGTGCCAGCAGTGAAAAGGCCGGGACTAGCGCCCTCAATGAGCAGTTCTTC	CASSEKAGTSALNEQFF
15	TRBV19	-	TRBJ2-3	-	TGTGCCAGTACCGATCTCTTAGACGGAGGTTATACGCAGTATTTT	CASTDLLDGGYTQYF